A selection of T cell receptor beta chains follows, all from one sample in a study of tumor and adjacent non-tumor tissue in lung cancer. Via MiXCR, TCRdb re-called the multiplex PCR reads, giving one row per CDR3 protein. Among over 100,000 distinct CDR3 sequences listed, 62% were seen once. Sequences were obtained from distant non-tumor lung tissue. These receptors were collected from a man in his sixties with non-small cell lung cancer. Both conserved end residues are part of each CDR3. Each record gives: D gene, V gene, J gene, clone size, CDR3 protein, CDR3 DNA. The D gene is left open where the match is weak. Where a row states a size, it is once, few, many or the class of an expanded clone; other rows omit it.

TRBD1	TRBV6-6	TRBJ1-2	many	CASSKTGADYGYTF	TGTGCCAGCAGTAAGACAGGGGCCGACTATGGCTACACCTTC
NA	TRBV20-1	TRBJ2-3	NA	CSAPIFVVRDTQYF	TGCAGTGCACCCATCTTCGTGGTTAGGGATACGCAGTATTTT
NA	TRBV6-5	TRBJ1-5	NA	CACSYGRSSNQPQHF	TGTGCCTGCAGTTACGGCCGATCCAGCAATCAGCCCCAGCATTTT
NA	TRBV11-3	TRBJ1-1	few	CASSLKAEGLKVEAFF	TGTGCCAGTAGTCTCAAGGCGGAGGGTTTGAAAGTGGAGGCTTTCTTT
TRBD2	TRBV4-2	TRBJ2-2	many	CASSLSTSDWAGELFF	TGTGCCAGCAGCCTTTCGACTAGCGATTGGGCCGGGGAGCTGTTTTTT
NA	TRBV12-3/TRBV12-4	TRBJ1-4	NA	CTSSTRTEGGEKLFF	TGTACCAGCAGTACCCGGACAGAGGGTGGTGAAAAACTGTTTTTT
TRBD2	TRBV12-3/TRBV12-4	TRBJ2-5	NA	CASSISAGGETQYF	TGTGCCAGCAGTATATCGGCGGGGGGAGAGACCCAGTACTTC
NA	TRBV4-3	TRBJ2-2	many	CASSQDRRNLAGELFF	TGCGCCAGCAGCCAAGATCGGAGGAATCTTGCCGGGGAGCTGTTTTTT
NA	TRBV4-2	TRBJ2-5	NA	CAISQEVEGLVQETEYF	TGTGCCATCAGCCAAGAGGTTGAGGGGCTAGTGCAAGAGACAGAGTACTTC
TRBD2	TRBV7-8	TRBJ2-3	NA	CASSSGLAVSNTLYF	TGTGCCAGCAGCTCGGGACTAGCGGTTTCAAATACGCTGTATTTT
TRBD1	TRBV11-3	TRBJ1-1	many	CASSRTGNTEAFF	TGTGCCAGCAGCCGGACAGGGAACACTGAAGCTTTCTTT
NA	TRBV6-2/TRBV6-3	TRBJ1-2	NA	CAIRDPKHGYIF	TGTGCCATCAGAGATCCAAAGCATGGCTACATCTTC
NA	TRBV29-1	TRBJ1-2	NA	CSIQGVTNGYTF	TGTAGCATTCAGGGAGTTACTAATGGCTACACCTTC
NA	TRBV6-2/TRBV6-3	TRBJ2-7	many	CASSYSQGFSLHEQYF	TGTGCCAGCAGTTACTCGCAAGGGTTCTCACTTCACGAGCAGTACTTC
NA	TRBV11-1	TRBJ1-1	NA	CAGSLSAGDTEAFF	TGTGCCGGCAGTTTATCGGCGGGCGATACTGAAGCTTTCTTT
NA	TRBV5-1	TRBJ1-1	few	CASSSKPQWDTRNTEAFF	TGCGCCAGCAGCTCAAAACCCCAATGGGACACTCGGAACACTGAAGCTTTCTTT
TRBD2	TRBV11-1	TRBJ2-1	NA	CASSPPGLAGVHNEQFF	TGTGCCAGCAGCCCGCCAGGACTAGCGGGAGTACACAATGAGCAGTTCTTC
TRBD2	TRBV11-3	TRBJ2-7	NA	CATRRVSGSSYEQYF	TGTGCCACTAGGAGGGTTAGCGGGAGCTCATACGAGCAGTACTTC
NA	TRBV11-2	TRBJ2-3	once	CASSFDGSEDMKYF	TGTGCCAGCAGCTTCGATGGATCGGAGGATATGAAGTATTTT
TRBD1	TRBV4-2	TRBJ1-2	many	CASSQPGTGGGYTF	TGTGCCAGCAGCCAACCCGGGACAGGAGGAGGCTACACCTTC
NA	TRBV11-3	TRBJ2-5	NA	CASSSRYRSTQETQYF	TGTGCCAGCAGCTCCCGATACAGGAGCACCCAAGAGACCCAGTACTTC
NA	TRBV6-6	TRBJ1-1	many	CASSYDSNTEAFF	TGTGCCAGCAGTTACGATAGTAACACTGAAGCTTTCTTT
NA	TRBV12-3/TRBV12-4	TRBJ2-3	NA	CASSLTGKQYF	TGTGCCAGCAGTTTGACAGGTAAGCAGTATTTT
NA	TRBV14	TRBJ2-1	many	CASSQELVGEQFF	TGTGCCAGCAGCCAAGAGTTGGTCGGTGAGCAGTTCTTC
NA	TRBV28	TRBJ1-6	NA	CSGRPARGSGSPLHF	TGTTCCGGCAGACCCGCCCGAGGTTCGGGTTCACCCCTCCACTTT
TRBD2	TRBV6-2/TRBV6-3	TRBJ2-1	NA	CANSRLGTSGSPEQFF	TGTGCCAACAGTCGCCTCGGAACTAGCGGGAGCCCTGAGCAGTTCTTC
NA	TRBV11-3	TRBJ2-2	NA	CASSLAPPGELFF	TGTGCCAGCAGCTTAGCTCCCCCCGGGGAGCTGTTTTTT
NA	TRBV4-1	TRBJ1-5	NA	CASRRSRVSNQPQHF	TGCGCCAGCAGGCGATCCAGAGTTAGCAATCAGCCCCAGCATTTT
NA	TRBV5-6	TRBJ1-1	many	CASSDAGTNTEAFF	TGTGCCAGCAGCGATGCCGGGACGAACACTGAAGCTTTCTTT
NA	TRBV5-6	TRBJ2-1	many	CASSLVGGEQFF	TGTGCCAGCAGCTTGGTTGGGGGCGAGCAGTTCTTC
TRBD2	TRBV7-9	TRBJ2-2	few	CASSQTSGRARLTGELFF	TGTGCCAGCAGCCAGACTAGCGGGAGGGCCCGACTAACCGGGGAGCTGTTTTTT
NA	TRBV6-2/TRBV6-3	TRBJ2-7	NA	CANSQTPTGTSRAEQYF	TGTGCCAACAGTCAAACCCCTACCGGGACTTCTCGAGCCGAGCAGTACTTC
NA	TRBV6-2/TRBV6-3	TRBJ2-2	NA	CASSYVVAVNIGELSF	TGTGCCAGCAGTTACGTAGTAGCGGTAAACATCGGGGAGCTGTCTTTT
NA	TRBV12-5	TRBJ1-2	NA	CASKSKGAALGHGYSF	TGTGCTAGTAAGTCTAAGGGCGCTGCCTTGGGCCATGGCTACAGCTTC
NA	TRBV12-3/TRBV12-4	TRBJ2-1	many	CASSFRSARDYNEQFF	TGTGCCAGCAGTTTTCGGTCAGCAAGAGACTACAATGAGCAGTTCTTC
NA	TRBV20-1	TRBJ1-5	once	CSATSLGSRRGQPQHF	TGCAGTGCTACTTCCCTGGGGTCACGACGAGGTCAGCCCCAGCATTTT
NA	TRBV11-2	TRBJ2-3	NA	CASSLVLRANGGLSKAYTQYF	TGTGCCAGCAGCTTAGTCCTCAGGGCTAACGGGGGCCTCTCTAAAGCATATACGCAGTATTTT
TRBD1	TRBV6-2/TRBV6-3	TRBJ2-7	few	CASSHTTGYDQYF	TGTGCCAGCAGTCATACGACAGGGTACGACCAGTACTTC
NA	TRBV11-1	TRBJ2-1	NA	CVSSSQPPGSYNEQFF	TGTGTCAGTAGCTCACAACCGCCGGGCTCCTACAATGAGCAGTTCTTC
TRBD2	TRBV29-1	TRBJ2-3	NA	CSAVGTAGGPVDAQYF	TGCAGCGCTGTTGGTACCGCGGGGGGGCCCGTAGATGCGCAGTATTTT
TRBD2	TRBV29-1	TRBJ2-7	once	CSVAGLAGVYEQYF	TGCAGCGTGGCTGGACTAGCGGGAGTCTACGAGCAGTACTTC
NA	TRBV12-3/TRBV12-4	TRBJ1-4	NA	CASSLRTAVTEKLFF	TGTGCCAGCAGTCTCAGGACAGCCGTCACTGAAAAACTGTTTTTT
TRBD1	TRBV6-6	TRBJ1-5	medium-sized	CASSPYIQMGQEDGQPQHF	TGTGCCAGCAGTCCATATATACAAATGGGACAGGAGGACGGTCAGCCCCAGCATTTT
NA	TRBV12-5	TRBJ2-1	NA	CANGLGQVGRNEPFF	TGTGCTAATGGTTTAGGGCAGGTCGGGCGCAATGAGCCGTTCTTC
NA	TRBV5-6	TRBJ2-1	NA	CASSLIQGGWDEQFF	TGTGCCAGCAGCTTGATCCAGGGGGGGTGGGATGAGCAGTTCTTC
TRBD2	TRBV29-1	TRBJ2-3	NA	CSVSGLAGRANTDTQYF	TGCAGCGTTTCCGGATTAGCGGGGAGAGCTAACACGGATACGCAGTATTTT
NA	TRBV5-4	TRBJ2-2	few	CVSSFQDTGELFF	TGTGTCAGCAGCTTCCAGGATACCGGGGAGCTGTTTTTT
NA	TRBV6-6	TRBJ1-3	NA	CASSWGHGTGNTIYF	TGTGCCAGCAGCTGGGGACATGGGACAGGAAACACCATATATTTT
TRBD1	TRBV6-6	TRBJ2-7	once	CAGSETGTDLYEQYF	TGTGCAGGCAGTGAGACCGGGACAGATCTCTACGAGCAGTACTTC
NA	TRBV20-1	TRBJ1-1	NA	CSASLPGSRTEAFF	TGCAGTGCTAGCCTCCCAGGGAGTCGCACTGAAGCTTTCTTT
NA	TRBV21-1	TRBJ2-7	NA	CTSCPPGAEVSYEQYF	TGTACCAGCTGTCCCCCCGGGGCAGAGGTCTCCTACGAGCAGTACTTC
TRBD1	TRBV12-3/TRBV12-4	TRBJ1-6	NA	CASSPTGGRRSPLHF	TGTGCCAGTAGTCCGACAGGGGGCCGTAGATCACCCCTCCACTTT
NA	TRBV29-1	TRBJ2-1	once	CSGRTDNEQLF	TGCAGCGGGCGTACTGACAATGAGCAGTTGTTC
NA	TRBV10-3	TRBJ2-1	few	CAISDGVNEQFF	TGTGCCATCAGTGATGGGGTGAATGAGCAGTTCTTC